These 32 T cell receptor beta chains were all obtained from the same sample, sequenced in a study of blood T cell repertoires in COVID-19 (TCRdb year 2020). The library was prepared using the immunoSEQ multiplex PCR assay. TCRdb carries this immuneACCESS record with in-frame sequences only. Its versions omit some clonotypes, under half of them owing to an unresolved V gene in the studies checked, with the rest unexplained. A total of tens of thousands of clones appear in this sample, about 92% of them only once. Around 1% of the sample is taken by the ten largest. Sequencing was performed on peripheral blood. The receptors shown here come from a woman in her 50s in a cohort sampled during active COVID-19.

Only one count was recorded for this clone. CDR3 region: CSVRQGSGYNEQFF. CDR3 coding DNA: TGCAGCGTCCGACAGGGTTCAGGGTACAATGAGCAGTTCTTC. The J gene is TRBJ2-1, the V gene TRBV29-1; 7 bases are a match to TRBD1. This CDR3 comprises 14 residues. Germline trimming cut 6 bases from V and 4 bases from J; bases unmatched to any gene: 9. Per germline, CDR1 SQVTM and CDR2 ANQGSEA.

The chain couples TRBV5-3 to TRBJ2-7, with a possible D match to TRBD2 (5 bases). TRBV5-3 is an ORF, with its function uncertain. This CDR3 is built from 13 residues. With 2 bases removed from V and 5 bases from J, the gap between germline ends came to 11 bases. CDR3 in DNA: TGTGCCAGAAGCTTAGGACTTTTAGACGAGCAGTACTTC. Translation gives CARSLGLLDEQYF.

V usage is TRBV28 and J usage is TRBJ2-7, with D maybe TRBD2 (6 bases). Trimming pared 2 bases from V and 1 base from J, leaving 12 bases between. Germline V gene data show CDR1 as MDHEN and CDR2 as SYDVKM. This CDR3 spans 15 amino acids. The CDR3 DNA sequence: TGTGCCAGCAGTTTACCGGGAGAGGGGTCCTACGAGCAGTACTTC. It is translated as CASSLPGEGSYEQYF.

This chain uses TRBV19 with TRBJ1-1, with 8 bases identical to TRBD1. There are 14 residues in the CDR3. The germline V gene encodes CDR1 LNHDA and CDR2 SQIVND (reference sequence). V was clipped by 6 bases and J by 1 base; unmatched bases: 4. Here the CDR3 reads CASSSDRENTEAFF. The CDR3 DNA sequence: TGTGCCAGTAGCTCGGACAGGGAGAACACTGAAGCTTTCTTT. The full variable domain, its missing parts supplied by reference TRBV19 and TRBJ1-1, is DGGITQSPKYLFRKEGQNVTLSCEQNLNHDAMYWYRQDPGQGLRLIYYSQIVNDFQKGDIAEGYSVSREKKESFPLTVTSAQKNPTAFYLCASSSDRENTEAFFGQGTRLTVV.

The chain has TRBV4-2 and TRBJ2-7; 7 nucleotides match TRBD2. CDR1 is LGHNA and CDR2 is YNFKEQ in the germline V gene. This CDR3 spans 15 amino acids. V shed 3 bases, J shed 3 bases, and the junction held 8 bases outside the gene matches. The CDR3, as DNA: TGTGCCAGCAGCCAGGGGGGGACTGATAACTACGAGCAGTACTTC. Translating gives CASSQGGTDNYEQYF.

This chain links TRBV6-5 with TRBJ2-7; TRBD1 agrees at 10 bases. J was trimmed by 4 bases and V by 3 bases; bases with no gene match: 6. Looked up from germline, CDR1 is MNHEY and CDR2 is SVGAGI. The CDR3 loop spans 15 amino acids. The CDR3 nucleotides are TGTGCCAGCAGTTATCAACCGGGACAGGGGTACGAGCAGTACTTC. Amino acids: CASSYQPGQGYEQYF.

The chain has TRBV11-2 and TRBJ2-1; the match to TRBD2 covers 9 bases. This CDR3 comprises 15 residues. Trimming took 3 bases from V and 6 from J; bases not matched to a gene: 6. The V gene's germline CDR1 is SGHAT and CDR2 FQNNGV. In nucleotides, the CDR3 is TGTGCCAGCAGCTTGTTAGCGGGAGTAGCCAATGAGCAGTTCTTC. Its protein product is CASSLLAGVANEQFF.

This chain joins TRBV14 and TRBJ2-3, with no clear D. The CDR3 is made up of 15 amino acids. V was cut by 2 bases and J by 2 bases, with 11 bases left in between. Germline V CDR1 and CDR2: SGHDN, FVKESK. Here the CDR3 DNA reads TGTGCCAGCAGCCAACTATTCAAATCCACAGATACGCAGTATTTT. Amino acids: CASSQLFKSTDTQYF.

CDR3 amino acids: CATSREKREVTGELFF. The CDR3 DNA is TGTGCCACCAGCAGAGAGAAGCGGGAGGTCACCGGGGAGCTGTTTTTT. The gene calls are TRBV15 and TRBJ2-2; 9 bases agree with TRBD2. The germline CDR1 and CDR2 sequences are LNHNV and YYDKDF (reference sequence). J was trimmed by 4 bases and V by 0 bases; bases with no gene match: 3. The CDR3 has 16 residues.

This rearrangement joins TRBV6-5 to TRBJ2-1, with 10 bases identical to TRBD2. The junction had 7 bases not matched to a gene; V was cut back by 6 bases and J by 5 bases. Germline-derived CDR1 and CDR2 are MNHEY and SVGAGI. The CDR3 consists of 15 residues. CDR3 protein: CASRSLGTSDNEQFF. CDR3 DNA sequence: TGTGCCAGCAGGTCTCTCGGGACTAGCGACAATGAGCAGTTCTTC.

The CDR3: CASSLMEGANSPLHF. DNA of the CDR3: TGTGCCAGCAGCTTAATGGAGGGGGCGAATTCACCCCTCCACTTT. The genes are TRBV7-6 and TRBJ1-6, with 7 bases aligning to TRBD1. Germline-derived CDR1 and CDR2 are SGHVS and FNYEAQ. V shed 2 bases, J shed 7 bases, and the junction held 5 bases outside the gene matches. This CDR3 spans 15 amino acids.

The chain couples TRBV11-2 to TRBJ2-3; weak D call: TRBD2 (6 bases). Germline loops: CDR1 SGHAT, CDR2 FQNNGV. Trimming shortened V by 2 bases and J by 2 bases, and 11 bases separated the two germline ends. The CDR3 has 15 amino acids. CDR3 sequence (DNA): TGTGCCAGCAGCTTACCCGGGACTTTCACAGATACGCAGTATTTT. This encodes CASSLPGTFTDTQYF.

The chain links TRBV6-5 to TRBJ1-2; perhaps TRBD1 as D (6 bases). V shed 4 bases and J shed 2 bases, with 17 bases lying between them. The CDR3 extends over 16 amino acids. Germline lookup yields CDR1 MNHEY and CDR2 SVGAGI. The CDR3 reads CASSSPRTERNYGYTF. Here the CDR3 DNA reads TGTGCCAGCAGTTCCCCTAGGACAGAAAGAAACTATGGCTACACCTTC.

The rearrangement links TRBV27 to TRBJ1-4; tentatively, D is TRBD1 (5 bases). CDR1 is MNHEY and CDR2 is SMNVEV in the germline V gene (reference sequence). This CDR3 region has 14 residues. V dropped 9 bases and J dropped 3 bases, with 14 bases sitting between them. The CDR3 is CASGRQGPNEKLFF. The CDR3 coding sequence is TGTGCCAGTGGAAGGCAGGGCCCTAATGAAAAACTGTTTTTT.

This chain uses TRBV6-5 with TRBJ2-1; 8 bases are shared with TRBD1. Germline CDR1 MNHEY, CDR2 SVGAGI. The CDR3 runs to 13 residues. Trimming removed 10 bases from V and 9 bases from J; junction bases left unmatched: 11. In DNA form, the CDR3 reads TGTGCCATCGCGGGACAGGTTCTCAGTGAGCAGTTCTTC. It encodes CAIAGQVLSEQFF.

As DNA, the CDR3 is TGCGCCAGCAGCCTAACAGACGAGCAGTACTTC. It yields the protein CASSLTDEQYF. The chain carries TRBV5-1 and TRBJ2-7; D is ambiguous. In germline, CDR1 is SGHRS, CDR2 YFSETQ. The CDR3 has 11 residues. Trimming cost V 4 bases and J 5 bases, with 7 bases left between them.

The chain is built from TRBV4-1 and TRBJ2-4; D might be TRBD2 (7 bases). V lost 5 bases to trimming and J lost 4 bases, with 18 bases between them. The CDR3 has 16 amino acids. Germline CDR1 MGHRA, CDR2 YSYEKL. The CDR3 reads CASSDTFRGGKNIQYF. For the CDR3, the DNA is TGCGCCAGCAGCGATACTTTCAGGGGAGGGAAAAACATTCAGTACTTC.

This clone was seen only once. The chain has TRBV19 and TRBJ2-5, with TRBD1 identical over 7 bases. Germline CDR1 is LNHDA and CDR2 is SQIVND (reference sequence). Trimming took 4 bases from V and 2 from J; bases not matched to a gene: 7. The CDR3 is made up of 15 amino acids. The CDR3 region has the DNA TGTGCCAGTAGTACTCGGGACAGTCCGCAAGAGACCCAGTACTTC. Protein product: CASSTRDSPQETQYF.

The chain links TRBV27 to TRBJ2-2; TRBD1 matches 9 bases. V lost 5 bases and J lost 3; bases outside the gene matches: 13. This CDR3 is built from 18 residues. From germline, CDR1 is MNHEY and CDR2 SMNVEV (reference sequence). The CDR3 region is CASSKTDRGPMDTGELFF. As DNA, the CDR3 is TGTGCCAGCAGTAAAACGGACAGGGGCCCAATGGACACCGGGGAGCTGTTTTTT.

The chain couples TRBV5-4 to TRBJ1-1; D is perhaps TRBD1 (6 bases). Germline CDR1 reads SGHNT; CDR2 reads YYREEE (reference sequence). This CDR3 region has 14 residues. Trimming took off 2 bases at V and 3 bases at J, with 11 bases between the two ends. The chain's CDR3 is CASSLQGVDTEAFF. The CDR3 bases are TGTGCCAGCAGCTTACAGGGAGTGGACACTGAAGCTTTCTTT.

DNA for the CDR3: TGTGCCAGCAGTTTAGGACTAGCGGGAGGGGGATACAATGAGCAGTTCTTC. It is translated as CASSLGLAGGGYNEQFF. The rearrangement links TRBV27 to TRBJ2-1, with 15 bases fitting TRBD2. The CDR3 spans 17 residues. The V gene end was trimmed by 2 bases and the J gene end by 4 bases; junction bases not matched to a gene: 3. Germline CDR1 is MNHEY and CDR2 is SMNVEV (reference sequence).

The V gene is TRBV19, the J gene TRBJ2-5; 9 positions match TRBD2. Per germline, CDR1 LNHDA and CDR2 SQIVND (reference sequence). Losses at the gene ends were 7 bases for V and 0 bases for J; bases not matched to a gene: 6. This CDR3 spans 15 amino acids. CDR3 amino acids: CASKGSGSYQETQYF. In nucleotides, the CDR3 is TGTGCCAGTAAGGGTAGCGGGAGTTACCAAGAGACCCAGTACTTC.

V gene TRBV13 combines with J gene TRBJ1-2; unclear D gene. Per the germline V gene, CDR1 is PRHDT and CDR2 is FYEKMQ (reference sequence). The CDR3 contains 13 residues. The ends were cut back, 1 base at V and 12 bases at J, with 15 bases in the middle. The CDR3: CASSLERRQLNTF. CDR3 DNA: TGTGCCAGCAGCTTAGAACGGAGGCAGCTAAACACCTTC.

The rearrangement links TRBV20-1 to TRBJ2-1, with D tentatively TRBD2 (5 bases). The CDR3 extends over 15 amino acids. The germline V gene encodes CDR1 DFQATT and CDR2 SNEGSKA (reference sequence). V was clipped by 3 bases and J by 3 bases, with 15 bases between them. CDR3 amino acids: CSASDREGVYNEQFF. The DNA for the CDR3 is TGCAGTGCTAGTGATCGAGAGGGTGTCTACAATGAGCAGTTCTTC.

The gene calls are TRBV9 and TRBJ1-2; TRBD1 matches 10 bases. Germline assignment: CDR1 SGDLS and CDR2 YYNGEE. CDR3 length: 15 residues. With V trimmed by 2 bases and J by 3 bases, 4 bases remained unmatched. CDR3 coding DNA: TGTGCCAGCAGCGTCGGGACAGGGGAAGACTATGGCTACACCTTC. The encoded protein is CASSVGTGEDYGYTF.

This clone turned up a few times. The rearrangement links TRBV20-1 to TRBJ2-5; 10 nucleotides line up with TRBD2. There are 14 residues in the CDR3. The V gene's germline CDR1 is DFQATT and CDR2 SNEGSKA (reference sequence). With V trimmed by 3 bases and J by 3 bases, 4 bases remained unmatched. CDR3 sequence: CSASPTSGKETQYF. As DNA, the CDR3 is TGCAGTGCTAGTCCCACTAGCGGGAAAGAGACCCAGTACTTC.

V gene TRBV27 combines with J gene TRBJ2-7; 10 bases align to TRBD2. The CDR3 has 16 residues. V shed 0 bases, J shed 4 bases, and the junction held 6 bases outside the gene matches. Germline V lookup: CDR1 MNHEY, CDR2 SMNVEV (reference sequence). The CDR3 DNA follows: TGTGCCAGCAGTTTATCAGCGGGAGGGCCGGGATACGAGCAGTACTTC. Translating it yields CASSLSAGGPGYEQYF.

The V call is TRBV10-2, the J call TRBJ2-1; D gene unclear. Germline V CDR1 and CDR2: WSHSY, SAAADI. CDR3 length: 12 residues. V lost 3 bases, J lost 6 bases, and 6 bases lay in between. This CDR3 is CASSERSNEQFF. Written as DNA, the CDR3 is TGCGCCAGCAGTGAAAGGAGCAATGAGCAGTTCTTC.

The rearrangement links TRBV5-1 to TRBJ1-2; 7 bases agree with TRBD1. Looked up from germline, CDR1 is SGHRS and CDR2 is YFSETQ. With 0 bases clipped from V and 14 bases from J, the junction kept 13 bases outside the gene matches. This CDR3 is built from 14 residues. The CDR3 spells CASSLDLDRPLGTF. The CDR3 bases are TGCGCCAGCAGCTTGGATTTGGACAGGCCGTTGGGGACCTTC.

The chain recombines TRBV28 with TRBJ2-1; tentatively, D is TRBD2 (6 bases). Germline CDR1 MDHEN, CDR2 SYDVKM. This CDR3 spans 16 amino acids. V lost 7 bases and J lost 6, with 22 bases in between. The CDR3 protein is CASTPSVSSGGNEQFF. The CDR3 DNA follows: TGTGCCAGCACCCCGTCGGTGAGTAGCGGTGGCAATGAGCAGTTCTTC.

The chain employs TRBV30 and TRBJ1-1; no reliable D call. The ends were cut back, 0 bases at V and 5 bases at J, with 13 bases in the middle. The CDR3 is 14 amino acids. The germline V gene encodes CDR1 GTSNPN and CDR2 SVGIG (reference sequence). Written as DNA, the CDR3 is TGTGCCTGGAGTGTGGGCCCTGAGGGAACTGAAGCTTTCTTT. This codes for CAWSVGPEGTEAFF.

The chain links TRBV3-1 (or the pseudogene TRBV3-2) to TRBJ2-7; D gene unclear. Germline CDR1 is LGHDT and CDR2 is YNNKEL (reference sequence). V was trimmed by 0 bases and J by 4 bases, leaving 13 bases between them. The length of the CDR3 is 15 residues. The CDR3 here is CASSQEGGAVYEQYF. The DNA of the CDR3 is TGTGCCAGCAGCCAAGAAGGCGGCGCGGTATACGAGCAGTACTTC.